The 12 T cell receptor beta chains below were found in one sample sequenced in a study of blood T cell repertoires in COVID-19. TCRdb's table, derived via immunoSEQ multiplex PCR, lists solely in-frame clones and lacks some. In the table there are about 100,000 clones, roughly 85% of which are singletons. Sequenced material: peripheral blood. These receptors were obtained from a human donor in a cohort sampled during active COVID-19.

The chain carries TRBV11-1 and TRBJ2-1; D may be TRBD1 (5 bases). The CDR3 contains 16 residues. The germline CDR1 and CDR2 sequences are SGHAT and FQDESV (reference sequence). Trimming cost V 1 base and J 0 bases, with 10 bases left between them. The CDR3 nucleotides are TGTGCCAGCAGCTTAGGCGACAGTCCCTCCTACAATGAGCAGTTCTTC. This codes for CASSLGDSPSYNEQFF.

The V call is TRBV10-3, the J call TRBJ2-3; 10 positions agree with TRBD2. The CDR3 has 17 amino acids. In germline, CDR1 is ENHRY, CDR2 SYGVKD. J lost 6 bases, V lost 0 bases, and 9 bases had no gene match. The CDR3 reads CAISESDSGGIEDTQYF. For the CDR3, the DNA is TGTGCCATCAGTGAGTCGGATAGCGGGGGGATTGAGGATACGCAGTATTTT.

Only a few counts were recorded for this clone. In DNA form, the CDR3 reads TGTGCCAGCAGCCACTCCGGACACAAAGGGGGACGGGATAACACCGGGGAGCTGTTTTTT. Its protein is CASSHSGHKGGRDNTGELFF. V gene TRBV14 combines with J gene TRBJ2-2; tentatively, D is TRBD1 (6 bases). Germline loops: CDR1 SGHDN, CDR2 FVKESK. CDR3 size: 20 residues. With 3 bases removed from V and 2 bases from J, the gap between germline ends came to 25 bases.

The rearrangement uses TRBV7-3 and TRBJ1-4; maybe TRBD1 (5 bases). With 2 bases removed from V and 7 bases from J, the gap between germline ends came to 14 bases. This CDR3 contains 15 residues. Per germline, CDR1 SGHTA and CDR2 FQGTGA. CDR3 bases: TGTGCCAGCAGCTTAGCGGGGGATTTAGGTGAAAAACTGTTTTTT. It is translated as CASSLAGDLGEKLFF. The complete variable domain, with remaining parts taken from reference TRBV7-3 and TRBJ1-4, reads GAGVSQTPSNKVTEKGKYVELRCDPISGHTALYWYRQSLGQGPEFLIYFQGTGAADDSGLPNDRFFAVRPEGSVSTLKIQRTERGDSAVYLCASSLAGDLGEKLFFGSGTQLSVL.

V usage is TRBV3-1 (or the pseudogene TRBV3-2) and J usage is TRBJ2-5; 12 nucleotides match TRBD2. The CDR3 is made up of 18 amino acids. Germline V lookup: CDR1 LGHDT, CDR2 YNNKEL (reference sequence). J was trimmed by 2 bases and V by 4 bases; bases with no gene match: 11. CDR3 bases: TGTGCCAGCAGCCGGGGGTCGAAACTAGCGGGGGGTCAAGAGACCCAGTACTTC. Translation gives CASSRGSKLAGGQETQYF.

This chain uses TRBV11-2 with TRBJ2-5, with a weak D call TRBD1 (6 bases). The V gene lost 2 bases and the J gene lost 5 bases, with 12 bases spanning the gap. The CDR3 length is 14 residues. Germline CDR1 and CDR2: SGHAT and FQNNGV. The CDR3 sequence is CASSLSGHLETQYF. The CDR3 DNA follows: TGTGCCAGCAGCTTATCGGGACATTTGGAGACCCAGTACTTC.

The rearrangement joins TRBV19 to TRBJ1-5, with 10 bases lining up with TRBD1. Germline V gene lookup returns CDR1 LNHDA and CDR2 SQIVND (reference sequence). The CDR3 runs to 16 residues. V was pared by 4 bases and J by 3 bases, with 6 bases of the junction left unmatched. The CDR3 reads CASSTRDRGYNQPQHF. The DNA of the CDR3 is TGTGCCAGTAGTACACGGGACAGGGGCTACAATCAGCCCCAGCATTTT. Supplemented by reference TRBV19 and TRBJ1-5, the full variable domain reads DGGITQSPKYLFRKEGQNVTLSCEQNLNHDAMYWYRQDPGQGLRLIYYSQIVNDFQKGDIAEGYSVSREKKESFPLTVTSAQKNPTAFYLCASSTRDRGYNQPQHFGDGTRLSIL.

The chain has TRBV3-1 (or the pseudogene TRBV3-2) and TRBJ2-3; 11 bases are shared with TRBD2. V was pared by 0 bases and J by 2 bases, with 7 bases of the junction left unmatched. The CDR3 has 18 amino acids. Germline lookup yields CDR1 LGHDT and CDR2 YNNKEL (reference sequence). As DNA, the CDR3 is TGTGCCAGCAGCCAAGATAGGGTACTAGCGGGGGTCACAGATACGCAGTATTTT. This gives the protein CASSQDRVLAGVTDTQYF.

This clone came up once. CDR3 region: CSTISGEKLFF. CDR3 nucleotides: TGCAGCACCATCTCTGGCGAAAAACTGTTTTTT. This chain links TRBV29-1 with TRBJ1-4; D call uncertain. Germline V gene lookup returns CDR1 SQVTM and CDR2 ANQGSEA. The V end was cut by 8 bases, the J end by 8 bases, with 12 bases between. The length of the CDR3 is 11 residues.

J is TRBJ2-2 and V is TRBV6-2 or TRBV6-3, with a possible D match to TRBD2 (5 bases). This CDR3 has 16 residues. V dropped 0 bases and J dropped 1 base, with 9 bases sitting between them. The germline gives CDR1 MNHEY, CDR2 SVGEGT. The CDR3 region has the DNA TGTGCCAGCAGTTACTCAAGCGGACTGAACACCGGGGAGCTGTTTTTT. This encodes CASSYSSGLNTGELFF.

The chain employs TRBV28 and TRBJ1-5; TRBD1 is a possible D gene (6 bases). The V end was cut by 5 bases, the J end by 0 bases, with 17 bases between. This CDR3 contains 17 residues. The germline V gene has CDR1 MDHEN and CDR2 SYDVKM. In DNA form, the CDR3 reads TGTGCCAGCAGTAAACTACAGGACAGCTATAGCAATCAGCCCCAGCATTTT. Its translation: CASSKLQDSYSNQPQHF. Drawing the rest from reference TRBV28 and TRBJ1-5, the complete variable domain is DVKVTQSSRYLVKRTGEKVFLECVQDMDHENMFWYRQDPGLGLRLIYFSYDVKMKEKGDIPEGYSVSREKKERFSLILESASTNQTSMYLCASSKLQDSYSNQPQHFGDGTRLSIL.

The rearrangement joins TRBV7-3 to TRBJ1-1; TRBD1 aligns across 9 bases. The CDR3 extends over 14 amino acids. J was trimmed by 3 bases and V by 5 bases; bases with no gene match: 4. Germline assignment: CDR1 SGHTA and CDR2 FQGTGA. The CDR3: CASSPTGGDTEAFF. DNA for the CDR3: TGTGCCAGCAGCCCGACAGGGGGGGACACTGAAGCTTTCTTT. The full variable domain, its missing parts supplied by reference TRBV7-3 and TRBJ1-1, is GAGVSQTPSNKVTEKGKYVELRCDPISGHTALYWYRQSLGQGPEFLIYFQGTGAADDSGLPNDRFFAVRPEGSVSTLKIQRTERGDSAVYLCASSPTGGDTEAFFGQGTRLTVV.